Below, 29 T cell receptor beta chains from the same sample are listed, as sequenced in a study of glioma-infiltrating T cells (dated by TCRdb to 2015 to 2016). The data were produced on an Illumina MiSeq. TCR alpha and beta CDR3 regions were amplified with the iRepertoire nested amplicon-rescue multiplex PCR (arm-PCR) platform from RNA. TCRdb itself trimmed the public reads at Q25 with fastp, ran MiXCR and retained productive beta chains. All rows with the same CDR3 protein become a single entry with the most common DNA and genes. The sample profile shows tens of thousands of distinct CDR3 sequences; about 40% of them were found once. The ten largest clonotypes hold more than 30% of the sample. The sequenced sample consisted of glioma tissue, nonneoplastic brain tissue, or PBMCs (not recorded which). Receptor source: a human donor with low-grade glioma or glioblastoma, undergoing nonglioma brain surgery, or in good health (not recorded which).

This clonotype was seen at least ten times. J is TRBJ2-3 and V is TRBV29-1; 9 bases map to TRBD2. Losses at the gene ends were 5 bases for V and 4 bases for J; bases not matched to a gene: 4. CDR3 length: 13 amino acids. Germline CDR1 reads SQVTM; CDR2 reads ANQGSEA. CDR3: CSVSSGSSDTQYF. The CDR3 DNA sequence: TGCAGCGTTAGTAGCGGGAGCTCAGATACGCAGTATTTT.

This clonotype came up many times. V and J are TRBV5-1 and TRBJ1-1, with D maybe TRBD1 (5 bases). The CDR3 loop spans 14 amino acids. Trimming took off 1 base at V and 1 base at J, with 8 bases between the two ends. Germline V gene lookup returns CDR1 SGHRS and CDR2 YFSETQ. The CDR3 region is CASSLSGQNTEAFF. CDR3 nucleotides: TGCGCCAGCAGCTTGTCCGGACAGAACACTGAAGCTTTCTTT.

This clonotype appeared many times. This sequence joins TRBV2 and TRBJ2-6, with D maybe TRBD1 (6 bases). Trimming removed 6 bases at V and 13 bases at J, with 16 bases between. The V gene's germline CDR1 is SNHLY and CDR2 FYNNEI. The CDR3 runs to 13 residues. CDR3 nucleotide sequence: TGTGCCAGCAGGCTAGGACAGCCTCGGGTCCTGACTTTC. Translating gives CASRLGQPRVLTF.

Regarding this clonotype: Possible read error: a much larger clone is one base away. The chain combines TRBV6-1 with TRBJ2-3, with TRBD1 identical over 8 bases. Germline CDR1 reads MNHNS; CDR2 reads SASEGT. The CDR3 runs 16 residues. In nucleotides, the CDR3 is TGTGCCAACAGTAAGACCGGGACAGGATTCACAGATACGCAGTATTTT. Encoded protein: CANSKTGTGFTDTQYF.

This clonotype came up a few times. This rearrangement joins TRBV30 to TRBJ2-3; D not certain. Per germline, CDR1 GTSNPN and CDR2 SVGIG (reference sequence). Trimming removed 1 base from V and 4 bases from J, with 6 bases in between. The CDR3 covers 12 residues. CDR3 protein: CAWSDNADTQYF. In DNA form, the CDR3 reads TGTGCCTGGAGTGATAATGCAGATACGCAGTATTTT.

With regard to this clonotype: A read error may be the cause here, since a much bigger clone is one base away. Lacking the conserved final phenylalanine or tryptophan, this CDR3 likely reflects a read error. The chain joins TRBV19 to TRBJ2-1; 8 bases line up with TRBD2. CDR1 is LNHDA and CDR2 is SQIVND in the germline V gene (reference sequence). CDR3 size: 13 residues. Germline trimming cut 5 bases from V and 9 bases from J; bases unmatched to any gene: 6. The CDR3 DNA is TGTGCCAGTAGTTCGACTCGGGGGGGTGAGCAGTTCCTC. Encoded protein: CASSSTRGGEQFL.

This clonotype was picked up many times. The chain employs TRBV10-3 and TRBJ1-3; D uncertain. The CDR3 sequence is 14 residues long. V lost 3 bases and J 5 bases, leaving 11 bases between the germline ends. Germline assignment: CDR1 ENHRY and CDR2 SYGVKD. The CDR3 is CAISDLTERNTIYF. CDR3 DNA: TGTGCCATCAGTGATCTGACGGAGAGAAACACCATATATTTT.

The gene calls are TRBV11-2 and TRBJ2-4; weak D call: TRBD2 (6 bases). This CDR3 is 14 amino acids long. Trimming stripped 5 bases from V and 3 bases from J, with 11 bases between. Germline V gene lookup returns CDR1 SGHAT and CDR2 FQNNGV. The CDR3 region is CASSRTGGKNIQYF. The CDR3 DNA reads TGTGCCAGCAGCCGAACCGGGGGCAAAAACATTCAGTACTTC.

There are a few counts of this clonotype. This clone may be a read error of a much larger clone one base away. This chain joins TRBV20-1 and TRBJ2-7; 15 bases fit TRBD2. The CDR3 is 14 residues long. J was trimmed by 4 bases and V by 6 bases; bases with no gene match: 4. Germline lookup yields CDR1 DFQATT and CDR2 SNEGSKA (reference sequence). In DNA, the CDR3 is TGCAGTGCGATTGGACTAGCGGGGGGGTACGAGCAGTACTTC. Translated: CSAIGLAGGYEQYF.

A note on this clonotype: It may be a read error: a sequence one base away is much more abundant. This chain connects TRBV7-9 to TRBJ2-3; the D gene is possibly TRBD1 (6 bases). The germline V gene has CDR1 SEHNR and CDR2 FQNEAQ (reference sequence). The CDR3 contains 15 residues. V lost 7 bases, J lost 4 bases, and 18 bases lay in between. CDR3 bases: TGTGCCAGCATCTCCCTTAGGGGGAACCCAGATACGCAGTATTTT. This encodes CASISLRGNPDTQYF.

This clonotype occurred many times. This chain joins TRBV10-1 and TRBJ1-1; D remains ambiguous. The germline gives CDR1 WNHNN, CDR2 SYGVQD (reference sequence). The germline V and J ends were trimmed by 4 bases and 1 base, with 7 bases remaining between them. The CDR3 totals 13 residues. The CDR3 DNA is TGCGCCAGCAGTGTCTTAAGGAACACTGAAGCTTTCTTT. Its translation: CASSVLRNTEAFF.

This clonotype was seen many times. The rearrangement uses TRBV2 and TRBJ1-5; 7 bases match TRBD1. CDR1 SNHLY and CDR2 FYNNEI come from the germline V gene. J was trimmed by 3 bases and V by 5 bases; bases with no gene match: 10. CDR3 size: 16 residues. The DNA of the CDR3 is TGTGCCAGCAGTCGGGGGAATACAGGGGTCAATCAGCCCCAGCATTTT. Its translation is CASSRGNTGVNQPQHF.

This clonotype was counted many times. The chain uses TRBV20-1 and TRBJ1-4; maybe TRBD1 (5 bases). V was shortened by 5 bases and J by 8 bases, with 15 bases between the two germline ends. This CDR3 is built from 13 residues. Germline CDR1 DFQATT, CDR2 SNEGSKA (reference sequence). CDR3 bases: TGCAGTGCTTCTCAGGGAATGCGCGAAAAACTGTTTTTT. As protein: CSASQGMREKLFF.

Of note for this clonotype: An end of the junction differs from the germline gene, which may be a read error. J is TRBJ1-2 and V is TRBV28; no definite D call. Germline CDR1 reads MDHEN; CDR2 reads SYDVKM. This CDR3 has 14 amino acids. The CDR3 reads CVSSLYVGFYGYTF. CDR3 DNA: TGTGTCAGCAGCTTATACGTAGGGTTCTATGGCTACACCTTC.

As to this clonotype: Possible read error: a much larger clone is one base away. The rearrangement uses TRBV3-1 and TRBJ2-2; D is possibly TRBD1 or TRBD2 (5 bases each). The germline V gene has CDR1 LGHDT and CDR2 YNNKEL (reference sequence). There are 15 residues in the CDR3. CDR3 in DNA: TGTGCCGGCAGCCAACGGGGCTTTAACACCGGGGAGCTGTTTTTT. Its protein is CAGSQRGFNTGELFF. The whole variable domain, filled in from reference TRBV3-1 and TRBJ2-2, reads DTAVSQTPKYLVTQMGNDKSIKCEQNLGHDTMYWYKQDSKKFLKIMFSYNNKELIINETVPNRFSPKSPDKAHLNLHINSLELGDSAVYFCAGSQRGFNTGELFFGEGSRLTVL.

At least ten counts were recorded for this clonotype. This sequence joins TRBV14 and TRBJ2-7, with D perhaps matching TRBD2 (6 bases). V dropped 3 bases and J dropped 6 bases, with 12 bases sitting between them. CDR3 length: 13 amino acids. Germline CDR1 SGHDN, CDR2 FVKESK. The CDR3 loop is CASSHERGGEQYF. DNA for the CDR3: TGTGCCAGCAGCCATGAAAGGGGAGGCGAGCAGTACTTC.

This clonotype has ten or more counts. The chain is built from TRBV7-9 and TRBJ1-2; possible D gene TRBD1, 5 bases. The CDR3 has 15 residues. V shed 5 bases and J shed 4 bases, with 17 bases lying between them. Germline loops: CDR1 SEHNR, CDR2 FQNEAQ (reference sequence). The CDR3 loop reads CASSRSGAQVYGYTF. CDR3 nucleotides: TGTGCCAGCAGCAGATCCGGGGCGCAGGTCTATGGCTACACCTTC.

As regards this clonotype: A read error may explain this, as a much larger clone is one base away. This chain connects TRBV18 to TRBJ1-1, with D perhaps TRBD1 (5 bases). This CDR3 is 17 amino acids long. Trimming took 1 base from V and 5 from J, leaving 20 bases between them. The germline CDR1 and CDR2 sequences are KGHSH and LQKENI. CDR3 region: CASSPLEGSPLTTEAFF. The CDR3 DNA follows: TGTGCCAGCTCACCACTAGAGGGGTCTCCGCTGACTACTGAAGCTTTCTTT.

About this clonotype itself: Mismatch with germline at one junction end may stem from a read error. The chain uses TRBV6-1 and TRBJ2-3; 9 bases match TRBD1. Germline V gene lookup returns CDR1 MNHNS and CDR2 SASEGT. The length of the CDR3 is 15 residues. The CDR3 loop is CASSGWGQGTDMQYF. The CDR3 DNA reads as TGTGCCAGCAGTGGGTGGGGACAGGGCACAGATATGCAGTATTTT.

The gene calls are TRBV20-1 and TRBJ1-1; tentative D call: TRBD1 (5 bases). Germline V gene sequence: CDR1 DFQATT, CDR2 SNEGSKA (reference sequence). V was clipped by 0 bases and J by 2 bases, with 10 bases between them. This CDR3 is built from 14 residues. Here the CDR3 DNA reads TGCAGTGCTAGAGATGGGGGGGTTAACACTGAAGCTTTCTTT. As protein: CSARDGGVNTEAFF.

V gene TRBV29-1 combines with J gene TRBJ2-7; the D is unclear. V lost 6 bases and J lost 4, with 22 bases in between. The CDR3 totals 15 residues. From germline, CDR1 is SQVTM and CDR2 ANQGSEA. This chain's CDR3 is CSVAGGTAASYEQYF. DNA of the CDR3: TGCAGCGTAGCCGGTGGTACGGCGGCCTCTTACGAGCAGTACTTC.

A remark on this clonotype: A junction boundary mismatches the germline segment, possibly from a read error. The CDR3 sequence is CANGPSSGTTIYF. The CDR3, as DNA: TGTGCTAATGGACCCAGCTCTGGAACCACCATATATTTT. The J gene is TRBJ1-3, the V gene TRBV12-5, with D uncertain. The germline V gene encodes CDR1 LGHNT and CDR2 FRNRAP. The CDR3 length is 13 residues.

This clonotype was detected ten times or more. The chain recombines TRBV7-9 with TRBJ1-4; 8 nucleotides align to TRBD1. The germline CDR1 and CDR2 sequences are SEHNR and FQNEAQ (reference sequence). V was clipped by 4 bases and J by 3 bases; unmatched bases: 7. The CDR3 length is 16 residues. CDR3 amino acids: CASSSRVTGANEKLFF. As DNA, the CDR3 is TGTGCCAGCAGCTCGAGAGTGACAGGGGCTAATGAAAAACTGTTTTTT.

This clonotype was seen repeatedly, ten times or more. The chain has TRBV6-4 and TRBJ1-6; 10 nucleotides line up with TRBD1. The CDR3 loop spans 14 amino acids. V lost 6 bases and J lost 9; bases outside the gene matches: 5. Germline lookup yields CDR1 MRHNA and CDR2 SNTAGT. CDR3 bases: TGTGCCAGCAGAGAAGGGACAGGGGTTTCACCCCTCCACTTT. Its protein product is CASREGTGVSPLHF.

As to this clonotype: One end of the junction varies from germline; a read error may be responsible. The CDR3 region has the DNA TGTGCCAGCAGTACGAGTACCAGCAATAAGCAATTCTTC. As protein: CASSTSTSNKQFF. The gene calls are TRBV12-3 or TRBV12-4 and TRBJ2-1, with no clear D. This CDR3 is 13 amino acids long.

This clonotype showed up many times. The rearrangement links TRBV20-1 to TRBJ2-1; 9 positions match TRBD2. Trimming took 2 bases from V and 3 from J; bases not matched to a gene: 8. CDR1 is DFQATT and CDR2 is SNEGSKA in the germline V gene (reference sequence). The length of the CDR3 is 16 residues. The CDR3 loop reads CSARSFSGSRYNEQFF. The DNA of the CDR3 is TGCAGTGCTAGATCGTTTAGCGGGAGCCGCTACAATGAGCAGTTCTTC.

This clonotype occurred many times. The rearrangement joins TRBV20-1 to TRBJ2-7, with D hard to call. This CDR3 comprises 13 residues. CDR1 is DFQATT, CDR2 SNEGSKA, per germline (reference sequence). V shed 1 base and J shed 3 bases, with 10 bases lying between them. The CDR3 DNA is TGCAGTGCTAGAGGAAGCAGGTTCTACGAGCAGTACTTC. Its translation is CSARGSRFYEQYF.

This clonotype was counted ten times or more. The genes are TRBV5-1 and TRBJ1-1, with D possibly matching TRBD1 (6 bases). V lost 7 bases to trimming and J lost 3 bases, with 16 bases between them. In germline, CDR1 is SGHRS, CDR2 YFSETQ. The CDR3 contains 14 residues. The CDR3 reads CASEGGRGDTEAFF. CDR3 bases: TGCGCCAGCGAAGGGGGACGGGGGGACACTGAAGCTTTCTTT.

This clonotype was seen only a few times. This sequence joins TRBV29-1 and TRBJ2-7, with D possibly called TRBD1 or TRBD2 (5 bases each). Germline V gene lookup returns CDR1 SQVTM and CDR2 ANQGSEA. The CDR3 loop spans 16 amino acids. Trimming shortened V by 4 bases and J by 2 bases, and 21 bases separated the two germline ends. This CDR3 is CSVVGSGTGFTYEQYF. CDR3 nucleotide sequence: TGCAGCGTTGTAGGGTCCGGGACGGGATTTACCTACGAGCAGTACTTC.